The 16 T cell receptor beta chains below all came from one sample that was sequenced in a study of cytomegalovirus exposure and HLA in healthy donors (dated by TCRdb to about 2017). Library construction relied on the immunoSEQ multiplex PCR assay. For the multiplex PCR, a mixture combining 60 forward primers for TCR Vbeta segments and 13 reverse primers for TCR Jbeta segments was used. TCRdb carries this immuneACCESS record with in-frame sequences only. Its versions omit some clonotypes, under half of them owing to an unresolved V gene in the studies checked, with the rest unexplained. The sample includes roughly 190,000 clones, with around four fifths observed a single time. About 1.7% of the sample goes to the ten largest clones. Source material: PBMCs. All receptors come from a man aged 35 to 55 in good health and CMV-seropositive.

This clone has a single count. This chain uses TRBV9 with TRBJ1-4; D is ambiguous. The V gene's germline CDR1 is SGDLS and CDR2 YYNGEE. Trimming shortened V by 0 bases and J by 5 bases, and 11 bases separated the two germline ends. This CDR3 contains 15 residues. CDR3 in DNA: TGTGCCAGCAGCGTAGGTAACAGACCAAATGAAAAACTGTTTTTT. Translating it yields CASSVGNRPNEKLFF.

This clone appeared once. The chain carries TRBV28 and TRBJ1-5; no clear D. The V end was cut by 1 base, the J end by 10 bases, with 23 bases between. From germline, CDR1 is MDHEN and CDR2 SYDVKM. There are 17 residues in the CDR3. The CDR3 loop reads CASSLSSSAGGYGPQHF. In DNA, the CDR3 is TGTGCCAGCAGTTTATCATCCTCGGCAGGAGGTTATGGCCCCCAGCATTTT.

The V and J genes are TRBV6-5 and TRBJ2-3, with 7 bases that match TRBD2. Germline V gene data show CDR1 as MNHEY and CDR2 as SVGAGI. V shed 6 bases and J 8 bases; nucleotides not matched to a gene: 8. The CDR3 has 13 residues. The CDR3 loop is CASSPGASGTQYF. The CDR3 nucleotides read TGTGCCAGCAGCCCCGGGGCTAGCGGTACGCAGTATTTT.

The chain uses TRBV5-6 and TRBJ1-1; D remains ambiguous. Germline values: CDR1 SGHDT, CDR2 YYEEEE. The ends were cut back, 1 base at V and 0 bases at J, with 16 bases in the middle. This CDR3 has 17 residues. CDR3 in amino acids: CASSLLGDIGMNTEAFF. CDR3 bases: TGTGCCAGCAGCTTGCTGGGAGATATTGGAATGAACACTGAAGCTTTCTTT.

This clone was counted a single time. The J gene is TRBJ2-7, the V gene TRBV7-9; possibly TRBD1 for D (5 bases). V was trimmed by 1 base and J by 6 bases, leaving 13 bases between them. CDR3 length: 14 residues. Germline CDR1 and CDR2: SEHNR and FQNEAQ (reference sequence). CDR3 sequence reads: CASSLGAQGSEQYF. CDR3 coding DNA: TGTGCCAGCAGCTTAGGCGCCCAGGGAAGCGAGCAGTACTTC.

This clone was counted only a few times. In DNA form, the CDR3 reads TGCGCCAGCAGCCAAGAAGGGGCCTTGAACACTGAAGCTTTCTTT. It translates to CASSQEGALNTEAFF. The chain recombines TRBV4-1 with TRBJ1-1; tentatively, D is TRBD1 (5 bases). The CDR3 runs to 15 residues. V gave up 0 bases and J gave up 0 bases, with 8 bases separating them. Germline V lookup: CDR1 MGHRA, CDR2 YSYEKL.

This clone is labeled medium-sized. The CDR3 sequence: CASSPIPGWGTEAFF. The CDR3 region has the DNA TGTGCCAGCTCACCCATCCCGGGGTGGGGAACTGAAGCTTTCTTT. The chain carries TRBV18 and TRBJ1-1; no clear D. V was cut by 3 bases and J by 5 bases, with 16 bases left in between. This CDR3 region has 15 residues. Germline V gene data show CDR1 as KGHSH and CDR2 as LQKENI.

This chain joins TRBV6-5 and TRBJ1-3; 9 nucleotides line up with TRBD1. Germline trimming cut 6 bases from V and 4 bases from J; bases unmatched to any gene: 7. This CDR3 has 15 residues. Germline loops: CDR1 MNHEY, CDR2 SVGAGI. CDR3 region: CASSPGQGTGNTIYF. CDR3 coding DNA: TGTGCCAGCAGCCCGGGACAGGGTACGGGAAACACCATATATTTT.

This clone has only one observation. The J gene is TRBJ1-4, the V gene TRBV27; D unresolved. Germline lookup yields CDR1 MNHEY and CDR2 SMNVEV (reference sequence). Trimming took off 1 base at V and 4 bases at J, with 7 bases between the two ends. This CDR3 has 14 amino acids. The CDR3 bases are TGTGCCAGCAGTTTATGGCGAGGTAATGAAAAACTGTTTTTT. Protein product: CASSLWRGNEKLFF.

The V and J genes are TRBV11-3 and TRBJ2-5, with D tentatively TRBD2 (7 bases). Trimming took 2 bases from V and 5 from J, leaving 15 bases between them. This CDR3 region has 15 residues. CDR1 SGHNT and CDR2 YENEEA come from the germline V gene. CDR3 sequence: CASSLRGGTGETQYF. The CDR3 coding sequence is TGTGCCAGCAGCTTAAGGGGGGGGACCGGGGAGACCCAGTACTTC.

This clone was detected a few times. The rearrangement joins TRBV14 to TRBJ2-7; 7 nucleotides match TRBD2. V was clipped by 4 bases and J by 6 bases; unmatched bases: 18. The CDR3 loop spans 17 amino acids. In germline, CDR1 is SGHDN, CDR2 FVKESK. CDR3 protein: CASSPGGVRELVGEQYF. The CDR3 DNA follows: TGTGCCAGCAGCCCTGGAGGGGTGCGGGAGCTGGTCGGCGAGCAGTACTTC.

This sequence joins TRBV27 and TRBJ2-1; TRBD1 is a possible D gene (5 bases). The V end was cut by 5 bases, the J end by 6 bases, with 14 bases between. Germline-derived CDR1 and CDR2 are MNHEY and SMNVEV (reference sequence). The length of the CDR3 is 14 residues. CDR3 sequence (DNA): TGTGCCAGCAGTGGGGCCCGTTCAGGCAATGAGCAGTTCTTC. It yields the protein CASSGARSGNEQFF.

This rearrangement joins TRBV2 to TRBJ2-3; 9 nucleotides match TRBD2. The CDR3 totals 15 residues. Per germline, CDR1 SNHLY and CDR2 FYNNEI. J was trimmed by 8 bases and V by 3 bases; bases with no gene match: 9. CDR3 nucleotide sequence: TGTGCCAGCAGTGAGGCTAGCGGGAAATTGGGTACGCAGTATTTT. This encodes CASSEASGKLGTQYF.

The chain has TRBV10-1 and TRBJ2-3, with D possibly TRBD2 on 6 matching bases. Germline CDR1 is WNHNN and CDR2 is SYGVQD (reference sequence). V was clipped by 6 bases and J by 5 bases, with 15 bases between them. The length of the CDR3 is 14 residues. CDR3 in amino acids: CASRGGTPGDTQYF. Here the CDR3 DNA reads TGCGCCAGCAGGGGAGGAACGCCTGGAGATACGCAGTATTTT.

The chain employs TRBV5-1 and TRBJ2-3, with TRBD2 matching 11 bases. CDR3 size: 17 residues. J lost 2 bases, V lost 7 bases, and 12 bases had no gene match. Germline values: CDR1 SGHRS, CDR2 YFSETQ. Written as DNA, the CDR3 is TGCGCCAGCCAGACCGGGACTAGCGGTCTACTCACAGATACGCAGTATTTT. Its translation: CASQTGTSGLLTDTQYF.

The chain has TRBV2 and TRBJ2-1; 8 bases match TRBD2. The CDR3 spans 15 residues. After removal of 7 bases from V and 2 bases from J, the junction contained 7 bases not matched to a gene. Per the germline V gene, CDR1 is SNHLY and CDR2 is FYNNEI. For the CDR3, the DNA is TGTGCCAGCAAAATAGCGGGATTAACCTACAATGAGCAGTTCTTC. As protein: CASKIAGLTYNEQFF.